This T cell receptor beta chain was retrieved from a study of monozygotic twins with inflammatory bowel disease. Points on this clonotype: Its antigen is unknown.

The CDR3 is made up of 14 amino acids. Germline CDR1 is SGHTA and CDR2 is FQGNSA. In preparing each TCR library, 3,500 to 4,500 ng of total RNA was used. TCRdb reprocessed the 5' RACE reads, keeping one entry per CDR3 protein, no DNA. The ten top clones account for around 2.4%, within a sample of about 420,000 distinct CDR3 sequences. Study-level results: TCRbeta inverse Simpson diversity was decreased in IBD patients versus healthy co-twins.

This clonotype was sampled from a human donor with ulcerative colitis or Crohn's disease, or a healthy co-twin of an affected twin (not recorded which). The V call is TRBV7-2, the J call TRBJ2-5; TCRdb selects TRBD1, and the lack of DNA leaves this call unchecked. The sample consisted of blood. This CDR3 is CASSFSGGEETQYF.